This entry lists 27 T cell receptor beta chains sequenced from one sample in a study of tissue T cells after allogeneic stem cell transplantation (dated by TCRdb to 2021 to 2024). Interpreted using the paper, the time point label stands for: human tissue collected at research (rapid) autopsy. Receptor amplification or capture employed the immunoSEQ multiplex PCR assay. The clones in this table, taken by TCRdb from immuneACCESS, are in-frame only. Not every clone is retained; where verified, under half of the shortfall comes from an unresolved V gene, and the cause of the rest is unknown. The sample profile shows approximately 6,000 clones; 70% of them were found once. Of the sample, roughly 7% falls within the top ten clones. The sequenced sample was tissue from the rectum, obtained at autopsy. The source is a woman between 18 and 55 years old with breast cancer.

This clone came up a few times. J is TRBJ1-2 and V is TRBV30; D perhaps matches TRBD1 (5 bases). Germline-derived CDR1 and CDR2 are GTSNPN and SVGIG (reference sequence). Trimming cost V 0 bases and J 6 bases, with 14 bases left between them. The CDR3 extends over 14 amino acids. The CDR3 loop is CAWSVLGAQNGYTF. For the CDR3, the DNA is TGTGCCTGGAGTGTACTTGGGGCCCAAAATGGCTACACCTTC.

This chain connects TRBV10-2 to TRBJ1-1, with no clear D. This CDR3 contains 13 residues. The V end lost 6 bases, the J end lost 4 bases, and 12 bases lay between the germline ends. CDR1 is WSHSY, CDR2 SAAADI, per germline. In DNA form, the CDR3 reads TGCGCCAGCAGCCGGGAATCGGGCACTGAAGCTTTCTTT. Protein product: CASSRESGTEAFF.

V and J are TRBV19 and TRBJ2-7, with D possibly TRBD1 on 6 matching bases. Germline V CDR1 and CDR2: LNHDA, SQIVND (reference sequence). V lost 3 bases and J lost 2, with 11 bases in between. The CDR3 extends over 14 amino acids. CDR3 nucleotides: TGTGCCAGTAGTATGTCGGCAGGGGCCTACGAGCAGTACTTC. Its protein product is CASSMSAGAYEQYF. The full variable domain, completed using reference TRBV19 and TRBJ2-7, is DGGITQSPKYLFRKEGQNVTLSCEQNLNHDAMYWYRQDPGQGLRLIYYSQIVNDFQKGDIAEGYSVSREKKESFPLTVTSAQKNPTAFYLCASSMSAGAYEQYFGPGTRLTVT.

This chain uses TRBV19 with TRBJ1-3; 9 nucleotides line up with TRBD1. Looked up from germline, CDR1 is LNHDA and CDR2 is SQIVND (reference sequence). Trimming at V came to 3 bases and at J to 2 bases, leaving 2 bases not matched to a gene. The CDR3 has 15 amino acids. CDR3 bases: TGTGCCAGTAGTATCGACAGGGGGACTGGAAACACCATATATTTT. Amino acids: CASSIDRGTGNTIYF. Full variable domain (missing parts from reference TRBV19 and TRBJ1-3): DGGITQSPKYLFRKEGQNVTLSCEQNLNHDAMYWYRQDPGQGLRLIYYSQIVNDFQKGDIAEGYSVSREKKESFPLTVTSAQKNPTAFYLCASSIDRGTGNTIYFGEGSWLTVV.

This sequence joins TRBV5-1 and TRBJ2-7, with D perhaps TRBD1 (7 bases). Germline V CDR1 and CDR2: SGHRS, YFSETQ. Trimming took off 3 bases at V and 2 bases at J, with 12 bases between the two ends. The CDR3 is 14 residues long. CDR3 nucleotides: TGCGCCAGCAGCTCCCAGGGGGGCCCCTACGAGCAGTACTTC. It specifies CASSSQGGPYEQYF.

As for this clone: The same CDR3 is also encoded by other DNA sequences in this sample. The J gene is TRBJ2-3, the V gene TRBV29-1, with D hard to call. Germline values: CDR1 SQVTM, CDR2 ANQGSEA. CDR3 length: 11 residues. V lost 3 bases and J lost 4, with 5 bases in between. The CDR3 here is CSVESPDTQYF. CDR3 DNA: TGCAGCGTTGAGTCCCCAGATACGCAGTATTTT.

This clone was seen a few times. The chain has TRBV2 and TRBJ2-1, with 14 bases identical to TRBD2. Germline V lookup: CDR1 SNHLY, CDR2 FYNNEI. The CDR3 runs 15 residues. V shed 7 bases, J shed 16 bases, and the junction held 15 bases outside the gene matches. As DNA, the CDR3 is TGTGCCAGCACCACGGAGGGGACTAGCGGGGGATACGGTTTCTTC. Amino acid sequence: CASTTEGTSGGYGFF.

The J gene is TRBJ1-6, the V gene TRBV25-1; D is uncertain. The CDR3 covers 12 residues. Trimming removed 1 base from V and 9 bases from J, with 4 bases in between. The germline CDR1 and CDR2 sequences are MGHDK and SYGVNS. The CDR3 reads CASSEWGSPLHF. CDR3 in DNA: TGTGCCAGCAGTGAATGGGGTTCACCCCTCCACTTT.

The V and J genes are TRBV7-2 and TRBJ2-2, with a possible D match to TRBD1 (5 bases). The germline V gene encodes CDR1 SGHTA and CDR2 FQGNSA. V lost 2 bases to trimming and J lost 2 bases, with 9 bases between them. This CDR3 comprises 15 residues. CDR3 in DNA: TGTGCCAGCAGCTTATCCGGACAAAACACCGGGGAGCTGTTTTTT. It yields the protein CASSLSGQNTGELFF.

The chain uses TRBV11-2 and TRBJ1-2; a possible D gene is TRBD1 (5 bases). This CDR3 has 11 amino acids. Trimming cost V 5 bases and J 7 bases, with 8 bases left between them. Germline lookup yields CDR1 SGHAT and CDR2 FQNNGV. CDR3 protein: CASSGAAGYTF. CDR3 sequence (DNA): TGTGCCAGCAGCGGGGCGGCTGGCTACACCTTC.

The chain is built from TRBV15 and TRBJ1-4; D is undetermined. V dropped 0 bases and J dropped 7 bases, with 15 bases sitting between them. The CDR3 has 16 amino acids. The germline V gene encodes CDR1 LNHNV and CDR2 YYDKDF (reference sequence). The CDR3 sequence is CATSRDKAAALEKLFF. The CDR3 DNA sequence: TGTGCCACCAGCAGAGATAAGGCGGCTGCGCTTGAAAAACTGTTTTTT.

This clone was counted a few times. CDR3 nucleotide sequence: TGTGCCTGGAGTGTCCCACGGGGGGTCACCTATAATTCACCCCTCCACTTT. Translating it yields CAWSVPRGVTYNSPLHF. The chain combines TRBV30 with TRBJ1-6; weak D call: TRBD1 (5 bases). The ends were cut back, 0 bases at V and 2 bases at J, with 14 bases in the middle. CDR1 is GTSNPN and CDR2 is SVGIG in the germline V gene (reference sequence). This CDR3 has 17 residues. Full variable domain (rest looked up from reference TRBV30 and TRBJ1-6): SQTIHQWPATLVQPVGSPLSLECTVEGTSNPNLYWYRQAAGRGLQLLFYSVGIGQISSEVPQNLSASRPQDRQFILSSKKLLLSDSGFYLCAWSVPRGVTYNSPLHFGNGTRLTVT.

This clone has more than one count but fewer than ten. The V call is TRBV7-6, the J call TRBJ1-4, with D unresolved. CDR3 size: 13 residues. Germline V CDR1 and CDR2: SGHVS, FNYEAQ. V was cut by 2 bases and J by 5 bases, with 6 bases left in between. CDR3 region: CASSLLSNEKLFF. The CDR3 DNA is TGTGCCAGCAGCTTACTATCCAATGAAAAACTGTTTTTT.

V gene TRBV28 combines with J gene TRBJ2-3; perhaps TRBD1 as D (6 bases). CDR3 length equals 17 residues. The V gene lost 5 bases and the J gene lost 1 base, with 19 bases spanning the gap. Germline CDR1 reads MDHEN; CDR2 reads SYDVKM. CDR3 residues: CASSRHLGAARTDTQYF. CDR3 coding DNA: TGTGCCAGCAGTCGCCACCTGGGGGCGGCGCGCACAGATACGCAGTATTTT.

This rearrangement joins TRBV4-2 to TRBJ1-4, with D possibly being TRBD1 (5 bases). The CDR3 loop spans 16 amino acids. Trimming stripped 0 bases from V and 6 bases from J, with 14 bases between. The germline gives CDR1 LGHNA, CDR2 YNFKEQ. The CDR3 nucleotides read TGTGCCAGCAGCCAAGACGGTGGGGCGGCGGATGAAAAACTGTTTTTT. Its translation: CASSQDGGAADEKLFF.

This clone was seen only once. The chain recombines TRBV28 with TRBJ2-7; 7 nucleotides match TRBD2. The CDR3 spans 14 residues. Trimming took 6 bases from V and 5 from J; bases not matched to a gene: 10. Germline V lookup: CDR1 MDHEN, CDR2 SYDVKM. CDR3 DNA sequence: TGTGCCAGCAGAAAAGCGGGAACGGACCACGAGCAGTACTTC. This codes for CASRKAGTDHEQYF.

The chain recombines TRBV11-3 with TRBJ2-1, with a possible D match to TRBD2 (5 bases). The CDR3 has 14 residues. V was clipped by 3 bases and J by 6 bases, with 12 bases between them. Looked up from germline, CDR1 is SGHNT and CDR2 is YENEEA. CDR3 nucleotide sequence: TGTGCCAGCAGCTTCGAGGGAGAACTCAATGAGCAGTTCTTC. Amino acid sequence: CASSFEGELNEQFF. The full variable domain, rest sourced from reference TRBV11-3 and TRBJ2-1, is EAGVVQSPRYKIIEKKQPVAFWCNPISGHNTLYWYLQNLGQGPELLIRYENEEAVDDSQLPKDRFSAERLKGVDSTLKIQPAELGDSAVYLCASSFEGELNEQFFGPGTRLTVL.

Concerning this clone itself: Compared with germline, one end of the junction differs, possibly owing to a read error. The chain recombines TRBV7-7 with TRBJ2-3; D gene unclear. The CDR3 has 13 amino acids. Germline V lookup: CDR1 SSHAT, CDR2 FNYEAQ (reference sequence). The CDR3 loop reads CASSLTGTDTQYF. The DNA for the CDR3 is TGTGCTAGCAGCTTAACAGGCACAGATACGCAGTATTTT.

The gene calls are TRBV24-1 and TRBJ2-5, with D perhaps TRBD2 (6 bases). Looked up from germline, CDR1 is KGHDR and CDR2 is SFDVKD. CDR3 length equals 12 residues. Between the trimmed V and J ends, which lost 10 bases and 3 bases, there was a span of 11 bases. CDR3 coding DNA: TGTGCCACGGACGGGGGTGAAGAGACCCAGTACTTC. Protein: CATDGGEETQYF.

The chain links TRBV19 to TRBJ1-2; no clear D gene. This CDR3 has 12 residues. V was pared by 11 bases and J by 2 bases, with 12 bases between. The V gene's germline CDR1 is LNHDA and CDR2 SQIVND (reference sequence). The CDR3: CACHRLNYGYTF. CDR3 bases: TGTGCCTGCCACAGACTCAACTATGGCTACACCTTC.

The chain links TRBV5-1 to TRBJ1-2, with D maybe TRBD1 (6 bases). V was clipped by 0 bases and J by 3 bases, with 12 bases between them. Germline V gene lookup returns CDR1 SGHRS and CDR2 YFSETQ. CDR3 size: 15 residues. The CDR3 protein is CASSLAGEGDYGYTF. For the CDR3, the DNA is TGCGCCAGCAGCTTGGCCGGGGAGGGGGACTATGGCTACACCTTC. The full variable domain, in which reference TRBV5-1 and TRBJ1-2 provide the parts outside the CDR3, is KAGVTQTPRYLIKTRGQQVTLSCSPISGHRSVSWYQQTPGQGLQFLFEYFSETQRNKGNFPGRFSGRQFSNSRSEMNVSTLELGDSALYLCASSLAGEGDYGYTFGSGTRLTVV.

This clone was recorded only once. The J gene is TRBJ2-3, the V gene TRBV7-9, with D possibly being TRBD2 (6 bases). Trimming pared 7 bases from V and 1 base from J, leaving 15 bases between. The CDR3 spans 15 residues. CDR1 is SEHNR, CDR2 FQNEAQ, per germline (reference sequence). CDR3 nucleotide sequence: TGTGCCAGCACGGATGGGGCTAGCGGCACAGATACGCAGTATTTT. As protein: CASTDGASGTDTQYF.

On this clone: Other DNA sequences within the sample encode an identical CDR3. The V and J genes are TRBV6-5 and TRBJ1-6; D gene unclear. The CDR3 sequence is 12 residues long. CDR1 is MNHEY and CDR2 is SVGAGI in the germline V gene. Deletions cut 8 bases from V and 8 bases from J, with 10 bases between. Here the CDR3 reads CASGRPDSPLHF. CDR3 DNA: TGTGCCAGCGGTCGGCCCGATTCACCCCTCCACTTT.

The J gene is TRBJ1-2, the V gene TRBV5-4; 7 bases agree with TRBD1. The CDR3 loop spans 17 amino acids. Germline V lookup: CDR1 SGHNT, CDR2 YYREEE (reference sequence). V lost 5 bases and J lost 1; bases outside the gene matches: 14. The CDR3 region is CASSTGPTGKINYGYTF. CDR3 nucleotide sequence: TGTGCCAGCAGTACCGGACCGACAGGGAAAATTAACTATGGCTACACCTTC.

The V call is TRBV5-4, the J call TRBJ1-1, with a possible D match to TRBD1 (5 bases). Germline values: CDR1 SGHNT, CDR2 YYREEE (reference sequence). Trimming cost V 2 bases and J 4 bases, with 12 bases left between them. This CDR3 is 14 amino acids long. Here the CDR3 reads CASSFGGWSTEAFF. DNA for the CDR3: TGTGCCAGCAGCTTCGGGGGGTGGTCCACTGAAGCTTTCTTT.

The genes are TRBV12-3 or TRBV12-4 and TRBJ1-2; TRBD1 matches at 10 bases. The CDR3 spans 13 residues. V lost 1 base and J lost 7; bases outside the gene matches: 0. The DNA of the CDR3 is TGTGCCAGCAGTTTAGGGACAGGGGGTGGCTACACCTTC. The encoded protein is CASSLGTGGGYTF.

This rearrangement joins TRBV18 to TRBJ1-2; 8 positions match TRBD1. The CDR3 is 14 amino acids. V gave up 6 bases and J gave up 4 bases; unmatched junction bases: 7. Germline assignment: CDR1 KGHSH and CDR2 LQKENI. The CDR3 region has the DNA TGTGCCAGCTCGTTGGACAGGGTGGGCTATGGCTACACCTTC. It specifies CASSLDRVGYGYTF.